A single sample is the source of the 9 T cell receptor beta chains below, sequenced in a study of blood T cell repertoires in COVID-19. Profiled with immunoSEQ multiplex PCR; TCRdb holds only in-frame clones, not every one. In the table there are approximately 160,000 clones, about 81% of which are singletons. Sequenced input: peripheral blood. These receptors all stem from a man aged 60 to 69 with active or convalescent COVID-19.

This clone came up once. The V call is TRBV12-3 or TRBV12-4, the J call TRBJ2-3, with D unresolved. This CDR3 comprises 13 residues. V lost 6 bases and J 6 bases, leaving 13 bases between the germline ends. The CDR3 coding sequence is TGTGCCAGCAGCCCCACCGGGTCCGATACGCAGTATTTT. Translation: CASSPTGSDTQYF.

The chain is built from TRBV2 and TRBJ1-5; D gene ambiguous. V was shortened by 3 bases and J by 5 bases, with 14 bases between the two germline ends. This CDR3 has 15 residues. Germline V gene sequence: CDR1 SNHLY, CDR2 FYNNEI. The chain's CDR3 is CASSESWRADQPQHF. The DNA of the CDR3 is TGTGCCAGCAGTGAGAGCTGGCGGGCGGATCAGCCCCAGCATTTT.

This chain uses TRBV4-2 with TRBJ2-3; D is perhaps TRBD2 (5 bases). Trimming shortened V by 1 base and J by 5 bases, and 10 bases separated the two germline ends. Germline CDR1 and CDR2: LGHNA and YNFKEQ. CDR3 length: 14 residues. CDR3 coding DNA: TGTGCCAGCAGCCAAGGGGCTAGCCAAGATACGCAGTATTTT. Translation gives CASSQGASQDTQYF.

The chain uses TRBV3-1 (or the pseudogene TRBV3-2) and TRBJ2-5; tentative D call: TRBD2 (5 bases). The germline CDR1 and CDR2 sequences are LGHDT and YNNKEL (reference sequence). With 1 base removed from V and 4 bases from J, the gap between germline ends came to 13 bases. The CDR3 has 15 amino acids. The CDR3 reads CASSQGAGSGETQYF. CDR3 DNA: TGTGCCAGCAGCCAAGGGGCGGGTTCGGGAGAGACCCAGTACTTC.

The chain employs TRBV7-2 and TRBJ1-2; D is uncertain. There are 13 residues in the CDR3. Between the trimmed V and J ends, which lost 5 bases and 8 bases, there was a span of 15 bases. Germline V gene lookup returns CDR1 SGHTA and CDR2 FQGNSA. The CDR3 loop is CASSPIPGYGYTF. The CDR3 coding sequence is TGTGCCAGCAGCCCCATCCCAGGCTACGGCTACACCTTC.

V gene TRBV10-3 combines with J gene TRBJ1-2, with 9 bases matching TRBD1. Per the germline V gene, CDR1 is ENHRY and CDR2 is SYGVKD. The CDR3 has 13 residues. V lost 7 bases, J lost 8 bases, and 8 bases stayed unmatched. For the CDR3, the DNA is TGTGCCATCACCCAGGACAGGGGCTACGGCTACACCTTC. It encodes CAITQDRGYGYTF.

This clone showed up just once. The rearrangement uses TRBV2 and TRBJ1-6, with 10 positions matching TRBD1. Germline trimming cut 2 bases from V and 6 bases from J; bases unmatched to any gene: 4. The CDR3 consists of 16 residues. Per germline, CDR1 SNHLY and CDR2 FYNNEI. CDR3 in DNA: TGTGCCAGCAGTGAATCACGGGACAGGGGTAATTCACCCCTCCACTTT. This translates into CASSESRDRGNSPLHF.

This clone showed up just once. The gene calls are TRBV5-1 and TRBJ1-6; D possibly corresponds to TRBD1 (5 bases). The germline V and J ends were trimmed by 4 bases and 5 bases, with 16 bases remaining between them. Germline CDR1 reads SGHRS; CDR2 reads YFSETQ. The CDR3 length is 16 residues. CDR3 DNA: TGCGCCAGCAGCGCTCGAGAAGGGGTTAATAATTCACCCCTCCACTTT. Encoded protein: CASSAREGVNNSPLHF.

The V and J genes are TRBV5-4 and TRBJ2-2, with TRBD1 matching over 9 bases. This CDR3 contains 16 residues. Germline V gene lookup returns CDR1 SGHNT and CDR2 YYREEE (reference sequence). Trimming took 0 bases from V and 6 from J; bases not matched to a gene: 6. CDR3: CASSLAGQGNAGELFF. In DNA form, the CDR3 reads TGTGCCAGCAGCTTGGCGGGACAGGGAAATGCCGGGGAGCTGTTTTTT.